These T cell receptor beta chains were read from a single sample in a study of T cells in Graves' hyperthyroidism and ophthalmopathy. TCRdb called the multiplex PCR reads again in MiXCR, with one record for every CDR3 protein. The sample holds approximately 260,000 distinct CDR3 sequences; approximately 16% are singletons and the top ten take roughly 31%. The specimen sequenced was blood. The receptors were sampled from a woman aged 45-60 years with Graves' hyperthyroidism that later progressed to Graves' ophthalmopathy. Both conserved end residues are part of each CDR3. The D gene is left open where the match is weak. For some rows the clone size is stated as once, few or many, or as a class when expanded; others skip it.

clone size: many; D gene: TRBD2; J gene: TRBJ2-2; V gene: TRBV7-7; CDR3 DNA: TGTGCTAGCAGCTCACTAGCGGGAGGTGGCGGGGAGCTGTTTTTT; CDR3 protein: CASSSLAGGGGELFF
clone size: -; D gene: -; J gene: TRBJ2-7; V gene: TRBV9; CDR3 DNA: TGTGCCAGCAGCCCTGGCGGACTGATTCGTGCCGAGCAGTACTTC; CDR3 protein: CASSPGGLIRAEQYF
clone size: -; D gene: -; J gene: TRBJ2-7; V gene: TRBV5-5; CDR3 DNA: TGTGCCAGCAGCTTTATGGACGGTGCCGTAGAGCAGTACTTC; CDR3 protein: CASSFMDGAVEQYF
clone size: few; D gene: TRBD2; J gene: TRBJ2-5; V gene: TRBV5-1; CDR3 DNA: TGCGCCAGCAGCTTGGAGGGACTAGCGGGAGGGGCCAGCCAGACCCAGTACTTC; CDR3 protein: CASSLEGLAGGASQTQYF
clone size: few; D gene: -; J gene: TRBJ1-2; V gene: TRBV6-5; CDR3 DNA: TGTGCCAGCAGTTACTCGAAGGTACGCCCCCCGGGCTACACCTTC; CDR3 protein: CASSYSKVRPPGYTF
clone size: many; D gene: TRBD1; J gene: TRBJ1-1; V gene: TRBV11-2; CDR3 DNA: TGTGCCAGCAGCTCAACAGGGGCTGAAGCTTTCTTT; CDR3 protein: CASSSTGAEAFF
clone size: -; D gene: -; J gene: TRBJ2-7; V gene: TRBV25-1; CDR3 DNA: TGTGCCAGCAGTGCCACAGTCTACGAGCAGTACTTC; CDR3 protein: CASSATVYEQYF
clone size: many; D gene: -; J gene: TRBJ1-1; V gene: TRBV11-3; CDR3 DNA: TGTGCCAGCAGCTTAGGTACGAACACTGAAGCTTTCTTT; CDR3 protein: CASSLGTNTEAFF
clone size: -; D gene: TRBD1; J gene: TRBJ2-1; V gene: TRBV20-1; CDR3 DNA: TGCAGTGCAAATTCCGGGACAGCCCTTATTTACAATGAGCGGTTCTTC; CDR3 protein: CSANSGTALIYNERFF
clone size: many; D gene: -; J gene: TRBJ1-4; V gene: TRBV18; CDR3 DNA: TGTGCCAGCTCACGAGGGCAGGGGAAGAATGAAAAACTGTTTTTT; CDR3 protein: CASSRGQGKNEKLFF
clone size: -; D gene: TRBD1; J gene: TRBJ2-2; V gene: TRBV7-9; CDR3 DNA: TGTGCCAGCAGCCCGTGGACAGGGAACACCGGGGAGCTGTTTTTT; CDR3 protein: CASSPWTGNTGELFF
clone size: -; D gene: -; J gene: TRBJ1-6; V gene: TRBV19; CDR3 DNA: TGTGCCAGTAGTGTTGCACAGGGAATCTACTCTAATTCACCCCTCCACTTT; CDR3 protein: CASSVAQGIYSNSPLHF
clone size: few; D gene: TRBD2; J gene: TRBJ2-5; V gene: TRBV19; CDR3 DNA: TGTGCCAGTAGTATAGATGGTGGGAGGGCAGAGACCCAGTACTTC; CDR3 protein: CASSIDGGRAETQYF
clone size: many; D gene: -; J gene: TRBJ2-5; V gene: TRBV18; CDR3 DNA: TGTGCCAGCTCACCACCGAGTTCTACAGAGACCCAGTACTTC; CDR3 protein: CASSPPSSTETQYF
clone size: few; D gene: -; J gene: TRBJ1-6; V gene: TRBV20-1; CDR3 DNA: TGCAGTGCTCTCCCGACCCCCTGGCGGAACTATAATTCACCCCTCCACTTT; CDR3 protein: CSALPTPWRNYNSPLHF
clone size: many; D gene: -; J gene: TRBJ1-4; V gene: TRBV18; CDR3 DNA: TGTGCCAGCTCACCACCGGGGGCGCAAAATGAAAAACTGTTTTTT; CDR3 protein: CASSPPGAQNEKLFF
clone size: many; D gene: -; J gene: TRBJ2-7; V gene: TRBV12-3/TRBV12-4; CDR3 DNA: TGTGCCAGCAGTTTACGGAGGACCTCCTACGAGCAGTACTTC; CDR3 protein: CASSLRRTSYEQYF
clone size: many; D gene: TRBD2; J gene: TRBJ2-3; V gene: TRBV9; CDR3 DNA: TGTGCCAGCAGCGTAGACCCCGCGGGAGGCAGAGATACGCAGTATTTT; CDR3 protein: CASSVDPAGGRDTQYF
clone size: many; D gene: -; J gene: TRBJ2-7; V gene: TRBV19; CDR3 DNA: TGTGCCAGTAGTGCTCTCCGTGGGGTCAGCTACGAGCAGTACTTC; CDR3 protein: CASSALRGVSYEQYF
clone size: few; D gene: -; J gene: TRBJ1-1; V gene: TRBV27; CDR3 DNA: TGTGCCAGCAGTCCCCTCCGGGGGAGCACTGAAGCTTTCTTT; CDR3 protein: CASSPLRGSTEAFF
clone size: many; D gene: -; J gene: TRBJ2-5; V gene: TRBV5-5; CDR3 DNA: TGTGCCAGCGGAAGAGGAGGCCAAGAGACCCAGTACTTC; CDR3 protein: CASGRGGQETQYF
clone size: few; D gene: -; J gene: TRBJ2-1; V gene: TRBV19; CDR3 DNA: TGTGCCAGTAGTCTCGCAGGGTTGAACAATGAGCAGTTCTTC; CDR3 protein: CASSLAGLNNEQFF